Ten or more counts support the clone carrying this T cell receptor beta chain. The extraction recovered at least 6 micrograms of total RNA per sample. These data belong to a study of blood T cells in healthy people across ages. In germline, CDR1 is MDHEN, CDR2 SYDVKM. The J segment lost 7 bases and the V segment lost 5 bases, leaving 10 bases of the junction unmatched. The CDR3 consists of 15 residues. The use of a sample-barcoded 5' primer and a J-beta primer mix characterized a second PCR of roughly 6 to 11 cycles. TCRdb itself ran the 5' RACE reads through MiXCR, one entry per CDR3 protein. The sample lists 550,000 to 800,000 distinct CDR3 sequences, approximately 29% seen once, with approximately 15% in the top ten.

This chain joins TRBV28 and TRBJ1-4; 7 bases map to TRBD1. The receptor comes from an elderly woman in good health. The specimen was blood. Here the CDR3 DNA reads TGTGCCAGCAGTGATACAGGGGTGCGGGGTGAAAAACTGTTTTTT. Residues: CASSDTGVRGEKLFF.